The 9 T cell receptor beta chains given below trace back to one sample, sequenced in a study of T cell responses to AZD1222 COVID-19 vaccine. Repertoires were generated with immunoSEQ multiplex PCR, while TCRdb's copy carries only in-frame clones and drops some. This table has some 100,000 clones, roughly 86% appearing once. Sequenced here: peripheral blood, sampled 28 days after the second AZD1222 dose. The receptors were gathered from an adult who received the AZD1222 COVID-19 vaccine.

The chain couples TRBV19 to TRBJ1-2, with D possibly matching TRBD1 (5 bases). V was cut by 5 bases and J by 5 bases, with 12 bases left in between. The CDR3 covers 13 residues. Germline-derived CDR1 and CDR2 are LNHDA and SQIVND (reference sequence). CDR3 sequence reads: CASSAEGSYGYTF. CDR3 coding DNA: TGTGCCAGTAGTGCCGAGGGGTCATATGGCTACACCTTC.

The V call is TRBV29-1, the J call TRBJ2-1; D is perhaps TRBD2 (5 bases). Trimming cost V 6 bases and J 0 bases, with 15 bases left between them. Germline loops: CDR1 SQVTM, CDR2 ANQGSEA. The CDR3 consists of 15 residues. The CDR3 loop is CSVYGVQSSYNEQFF. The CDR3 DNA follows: TGCAGCGTCTACGGGGTGCAGAGCTCCTACAATGAGCAGTTCTTC.

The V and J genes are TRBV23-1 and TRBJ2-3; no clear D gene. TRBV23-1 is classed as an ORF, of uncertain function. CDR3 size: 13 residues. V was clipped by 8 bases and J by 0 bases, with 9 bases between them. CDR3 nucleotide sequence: TGCGCCAGCGTTTCAGATAGCACAGATACGCAGTATTTT. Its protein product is CASVSDSTDTQYF.

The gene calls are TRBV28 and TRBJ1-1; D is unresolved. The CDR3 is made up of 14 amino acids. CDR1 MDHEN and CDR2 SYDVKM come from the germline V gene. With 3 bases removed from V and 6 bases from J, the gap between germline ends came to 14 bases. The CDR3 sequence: CASSLSGSSSEAFF. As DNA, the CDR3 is TGTGCCAGCAGTTTGAGTGGGAGTAGCTCTGAAGCTTTCTTT.

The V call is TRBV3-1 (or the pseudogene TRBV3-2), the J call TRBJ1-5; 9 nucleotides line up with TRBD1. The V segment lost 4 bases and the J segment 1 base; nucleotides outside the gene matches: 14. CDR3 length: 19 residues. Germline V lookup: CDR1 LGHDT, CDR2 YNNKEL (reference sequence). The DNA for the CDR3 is TGTGCCAGCAGCCCCCACTACCGGGACAGGGACATAAGCAATCAGCCCCAGCATTTT. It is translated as CASSPHYRDRDISNQPQHF.

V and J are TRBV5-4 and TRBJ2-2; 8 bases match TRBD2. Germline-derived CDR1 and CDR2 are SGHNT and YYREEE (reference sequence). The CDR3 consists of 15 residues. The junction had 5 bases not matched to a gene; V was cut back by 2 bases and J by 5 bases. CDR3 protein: CASSFLREGTGELFF. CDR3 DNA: TGTGCCAGCAGCTTCTTACGGGAGGGGACCGGGGAGCTGTTTTTT. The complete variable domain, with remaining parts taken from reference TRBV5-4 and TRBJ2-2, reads ETGVTQSPTHLIKTRGQQVTLRCSSQSGHNTVSWYQQALGQGPQFIFQYYREEENGRGNFPPRFSGLQFPNYSSELNVNALELDDSALYLCASSFLREGTGELFFGEGSRLTVL.

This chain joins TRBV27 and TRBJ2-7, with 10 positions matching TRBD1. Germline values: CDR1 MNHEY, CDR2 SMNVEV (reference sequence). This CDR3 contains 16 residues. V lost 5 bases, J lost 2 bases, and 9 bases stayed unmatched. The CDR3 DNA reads TGTGCCAGCAGTCTCTCGTTCGGGACAGGGGCCTACGAGCAGTACTTC. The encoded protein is CASSLSFGTGAYEQYF.

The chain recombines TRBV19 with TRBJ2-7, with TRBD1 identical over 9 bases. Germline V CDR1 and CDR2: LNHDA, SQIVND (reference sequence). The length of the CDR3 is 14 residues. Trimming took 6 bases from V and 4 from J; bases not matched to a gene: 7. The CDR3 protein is CASRGQGGFYEQYF. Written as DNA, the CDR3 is TGTGCCAGTAGGGGACAGGGTGGTTTTTACGAGCAGTACTTC. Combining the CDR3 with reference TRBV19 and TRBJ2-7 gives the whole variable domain DGGITQSPKYLFRKEGQNVTLSCEQNLNHDAMYWYRQDPGQGLRLIYYSQIVNDFQKGDIAEGYSVSREKKESFPLTVTSAQKNPTAFYLCASRGQGGFYEQYFGPGTRLTVT.

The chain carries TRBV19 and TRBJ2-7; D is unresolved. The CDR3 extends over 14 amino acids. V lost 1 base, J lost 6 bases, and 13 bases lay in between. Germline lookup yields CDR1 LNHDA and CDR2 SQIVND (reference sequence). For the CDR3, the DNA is TGTGCCAGTAGTATAGGGGCTGGTCTTCTCGAGCAGTACTTC. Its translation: CASSIGAGLLEQYF.